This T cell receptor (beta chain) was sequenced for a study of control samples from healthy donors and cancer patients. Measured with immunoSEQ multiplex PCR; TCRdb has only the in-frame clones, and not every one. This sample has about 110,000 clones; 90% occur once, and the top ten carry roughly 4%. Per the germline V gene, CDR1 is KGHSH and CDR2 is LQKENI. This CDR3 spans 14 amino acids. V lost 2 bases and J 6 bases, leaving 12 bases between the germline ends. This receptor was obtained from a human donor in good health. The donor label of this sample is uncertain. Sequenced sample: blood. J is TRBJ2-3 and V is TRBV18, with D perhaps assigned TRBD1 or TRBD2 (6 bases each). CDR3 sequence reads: CASSPSGAPDTQYF. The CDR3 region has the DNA TGTGCCAGCTCACCATCGGGGGCCCCCGATACGCAGTATTTT. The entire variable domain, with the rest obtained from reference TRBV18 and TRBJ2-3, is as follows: NAGVMQNPRHLVRRRGQEARLRCSPMKGHSHVYWYRQLPEEGLKFMVYLQKENIIDESGMPKERFSAEFPKEGPSILRIQQVVRGDSAAYFCASSPSGAPDTQYFGPGTRLTVL.